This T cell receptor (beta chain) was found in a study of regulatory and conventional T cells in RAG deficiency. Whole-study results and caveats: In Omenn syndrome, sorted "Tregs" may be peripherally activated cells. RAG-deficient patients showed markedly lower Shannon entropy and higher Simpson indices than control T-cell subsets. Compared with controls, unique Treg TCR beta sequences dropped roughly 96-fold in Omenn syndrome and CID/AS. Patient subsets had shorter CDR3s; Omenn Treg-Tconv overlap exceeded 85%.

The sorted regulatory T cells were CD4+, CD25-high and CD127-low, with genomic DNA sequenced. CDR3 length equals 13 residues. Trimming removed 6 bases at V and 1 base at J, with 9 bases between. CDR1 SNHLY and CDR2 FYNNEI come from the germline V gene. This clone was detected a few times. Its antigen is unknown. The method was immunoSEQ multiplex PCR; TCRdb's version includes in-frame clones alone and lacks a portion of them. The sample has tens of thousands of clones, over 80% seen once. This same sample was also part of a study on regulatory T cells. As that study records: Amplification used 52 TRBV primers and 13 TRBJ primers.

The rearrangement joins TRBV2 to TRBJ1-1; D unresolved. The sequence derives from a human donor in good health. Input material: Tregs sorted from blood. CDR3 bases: TGTGCCAGCAGGGTGTGGCAGAACACTGAAGCTTTCTTT. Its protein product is CASRVWQNTEAFF.